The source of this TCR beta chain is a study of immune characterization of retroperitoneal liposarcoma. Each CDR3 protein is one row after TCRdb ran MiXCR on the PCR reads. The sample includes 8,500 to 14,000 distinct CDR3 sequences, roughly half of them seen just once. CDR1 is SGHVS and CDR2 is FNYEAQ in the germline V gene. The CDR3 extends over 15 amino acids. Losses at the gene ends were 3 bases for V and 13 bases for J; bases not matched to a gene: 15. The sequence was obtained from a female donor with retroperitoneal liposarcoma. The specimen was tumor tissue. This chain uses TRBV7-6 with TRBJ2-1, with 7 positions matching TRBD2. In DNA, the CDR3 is TGTGCCAGCAGCTTCGGACTGAGTGGGGGGGAGACCCAGTTCTTC. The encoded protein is CASSFGLSGGETQFF.